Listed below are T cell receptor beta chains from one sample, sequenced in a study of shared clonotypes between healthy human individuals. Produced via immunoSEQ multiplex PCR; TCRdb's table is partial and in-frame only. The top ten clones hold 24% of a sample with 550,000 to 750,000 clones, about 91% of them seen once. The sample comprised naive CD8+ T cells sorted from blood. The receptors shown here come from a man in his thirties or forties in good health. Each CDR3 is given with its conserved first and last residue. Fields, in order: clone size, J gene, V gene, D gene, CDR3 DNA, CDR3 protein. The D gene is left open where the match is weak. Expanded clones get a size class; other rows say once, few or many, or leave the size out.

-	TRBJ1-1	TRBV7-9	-	TGTGCCAGCAGCTTAGCGCGGGGGGAGAACACTGAAGCTTTCTTT	CASSLARGENTEAFF
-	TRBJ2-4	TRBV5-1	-	TGCGCCAGCAGCTTAGATTCAGGGTACAACATTCAGTACTTC	CASSLDSGYNIQYF
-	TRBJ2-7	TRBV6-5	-	TGTGCCAGCAGTCCGACTAGCTACGAGCAGTACTTC	CASSPTSYEQYF
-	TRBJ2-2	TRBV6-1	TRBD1	TGTGCCAGCAGTGAATGGGGGACAGCGAACACCGGGGAGCTGTTTTTT	CASSEWGTANTGELFF
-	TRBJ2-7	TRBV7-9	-	TGTGCCAGCAGCTTGGATGTGGGGTCCTACTACGAGCAGTACTTC	CASSLDVGSYYEQYF
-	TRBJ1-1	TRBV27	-	TGTGCCAGCCGCTTCAGGGGACAGAACACTGAAGCTTTCTTT	CASRFRGQNTEAFF
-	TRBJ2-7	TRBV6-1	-	TGTGCCAGCAGTGAGGTCAGGGCCGGGGACGAGCAGTACTTC	CASSEVRAGDEQYF
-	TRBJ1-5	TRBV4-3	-	TGCGCCAGCAGCCAAGATCTCCGAGGTAGACTCAATCAGCCCCAGCATTTT	CASSQDLRGRLNQPQHF
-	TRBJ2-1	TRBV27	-	TGTGCCAGCAGTGTCCTAGTGAGCTCCTACAATGAGCAGTTCTTC	CASSVLVSSYNEQFF
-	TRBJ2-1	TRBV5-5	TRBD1	TGTGCCAGCAGCTTGGCCAGTTTCGGCAGGGGGTTGGAGCAGTTCTTC	CASSLASFGRGLEQFF
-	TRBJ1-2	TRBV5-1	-	TGCGCCAGCAGCTTGGGGGAGTGGCAGATCGAGGGCTACACCTTC	CASSLGEWQIEGYTF
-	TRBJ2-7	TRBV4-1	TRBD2	TGCGCCAGCAGCCAAGCTAGCGGGTACTACGAGCAGTACTTC	CASSQASGYYEQYF
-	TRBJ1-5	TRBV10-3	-	TGTGCCATCAGTGGGGGGAGAGATAGCAATCAGCCCCAGCATTTT	CAISGGRDSNQPQHF
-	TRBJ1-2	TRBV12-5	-	TGTGCTAGTGGTTTGGCCCGCGGGGGCAGACCTAACTATGGCTACACCTTC	CASGLARGGRPNYGYTF
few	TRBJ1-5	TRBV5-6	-	TGTGCCAGCAGCTTGGGTCCCTATAGCAATCAGCCCCAGCATTTT	CASSLGPYSNQPQHF
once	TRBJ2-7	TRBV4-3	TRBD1	TGCGCCAGCAGCCAAGTAAGGGGGCTACGCTACGAGCAGTACTTC	CASSQVRGLRYEQYF
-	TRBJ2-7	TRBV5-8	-	TGTGCCAGCAGCTTGACCTCCTACGAGCAGTACTTC	CASSLTSYEQYF
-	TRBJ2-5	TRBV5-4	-	TGTGCCAGCAGCTTGGATTTTGGGGAAGAGACCCAGTACTTC	CASSLDFGEETQYF
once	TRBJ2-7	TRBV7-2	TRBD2	TGTGCCAGCAGCGGAGATAGCGGGAATCAGCAGTACTTC	CASSGDSGNQQYF
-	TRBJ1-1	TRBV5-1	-	TGCGCCAGCAGCGAGGGCCTGAACACTGAAGCTTTCTTT	CASSEGLNTEAFF
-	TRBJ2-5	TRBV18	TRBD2	TGTGCCAGCTCACCAAAGACTAGCGGGGTAGGGGAGACCCAGTACTTC	CASSPKTSGVGETQYF